This T cell receptor beta chain was identified in a study of long-term antiretroviral therapy in people with HIV. Points from the study as a whole: Dominant in the repertoire at all time points were clones expanded before ART.

In the case of this clone: Its target is unknown.

At the survey level, the v3.0 immunoSEQ assay was run. The table came from immunoSEQ multiplex PCR; TCRdb's copy has only in-frame clones and leaves some out. The data hold approximately 30,000 clones, with roughly 86% observed a single time. Per individual, the PBMC samples numbered at least one pre-ART and at least two post-ART. Trimming cost V 1 base and J 1 base, with 11 bases left between them. This CDR3 comprises 16 residues. Germline V gene sequence: CDR1 MNHNY, CDR2 SVGAGI (reference sequence). This specimen was unsorted PBMCs, taken 0.8 years after starting antiretroviral therapy. This receptor was taken from a woman in her 30s with HIV. This rearrangement joins TRBV6-6 to TRBJ1-5; no clear D. The CDR3 coding sequence is TGTGCCAGCAGTTACTTCGGGTATGAGAGCAATCAGCCCCAGCATTTT. Its protein is CASSYFGYESNQPQHF.